This T cell receptor (beta chain) was sequenced in a study of blood T cell repertoires in COVID-19 (dated by TCRdb to about 2020). About the full investigation: Samples covering the acute and convalescent phases of COVID-19 were provided by collaborators in the United States, Italy and Spain. The prospective study material was composed of cDNA or gDNA derived from T cells, B-cell-depleted T cells, or PBMCs. The dataset comprised deeply sampled blood TCRbeta repertoires from subjects exposed to, actively infected with, or recovered from COVID-19. A freely available public database, intended as a resource for researchers studying the immune response to SARS-CoV-2, is where the repertoires were released. The samples were drawn from two sources: the first 160 participants of the ongoing ImmuneRACE study, and 1,200 or so subjects contributed by 6 global collaborators. A de-identified subject ID, COVID-19 status, age in years and sex were almost always included in the sample metadata. HLA class I and class II types, where available, came from metadata supplied by the sample provider rather than from assay-based typing. On the study overall, not on this receptor specifically: How much clinical and demographic metadata was included differed by source and by participant, and the metadata was provided uncurated.

Samples from volunteer blood donors who had recovered from COVID-19 were contributed by a second Seattle source. Collaborating institutions collected whole blood in K2EDTA tubes following their own protocols. Collaborator samples were shipped for TCRbeta analysis as frozen whole blood, isolated PBMCs, or DNA extracted from either sample type. TCRbeta CDR3 regions were amplified from genomic DNA using the immunoSEQ Assay, a bias-controlled multiplex PCR. The authors processed their data as follows. The number of nucleated cells in each sample was estimated by amplification of reference gene primers within the assay. To quantify the absolute abundance of each unique TCRbeta CDR3 rearrangement, sequence reads were collapsed and filtered. For each sample, productive Simpson clonality was calculated as the square root of Simpson's diversity index over productive rearrangements. Here the immuneACCESS table is served through TCRdb, limited to in-frame sequences with V and J called. Missing clones are a known gap in these copies; in checked studies unresolved V genes cover under half, and the rest lacks a known reason. That table supplies the V and J calls and clone size; D and trimming were determined from the DNA. This sample has approximately 260,000 clones in its table, and 75% to 90% of those were observed once. Around 7.2% of the sample rests with the top ten.

This clone has a single count. This clone's antigen is unknown. No base quality information exists; no much larger clone differs at one position. The receptor comes from a man in his 60s who had recovered from COVID-19. Sequencing was done on a sample of peripheral blood.

Read as DNA, the sequence is TGCGCCAGCAGCTCCGTGACTAAGGAAAACATTCAGTACTTC. Its protein reads: CASSSVTKENIQYF. The chain employs TRBV5-1 and TRBJ2-4, with a weak D call of TRBD2 (5 bases match). Looking up the germline V gene yields CDR1 SGHRS and CDR2 YFSETQ. From cysteine to phenylalanine, the CDR3 is 14 amino acids long. Of all the DNA, just the CDR3 is kept, 42 bases in frame from base 1. Trimming at the junction amounts to 3 bases on V and 5 bases on J, and the germline ends lie 12 bases apart.